This record concerns one T cell receptor (beta chain) sequence. Patients from Seattle were sampled longitudinally, starting during active infection. Methods used by the authors: From reference gene primer amplification, estimates of nucleated cell counts were derived. Using immunoSEQ multiplex PCR, the repertoire was profiled, and TCRdb retains in-frame clones only, with some absent. The D gene and trimming were derived from the DNA, and the V and J assignments and clone size from that table. The table has 200,000 or so clones, just under 90% seen once. This entry belongs to a study of blood T cell repertoires in COVID-19. The CDR3 has 18 amino acids. J gave up 9 bases and V 1 base, and 18 bases lay outside the gene matches. Germline V gene sequence: CDR1 MGHDK, CDR2 SYGVNS.

This TCR was sampled from a man aged 25-45 years with COVID-19, enrolled during active disease. The rearrangement links TRBV25-1 to TRBJ1-3, with TRBD1 matching over 7 bases. The specimen was peripheral blood. Here the CDR3 reads CASSELTIDREGLGTIYF. DNA for the CDR3: TGTGCCAGCAGTGAATTGACGATAGACAGGGAAGGTCTGGGCACCATATATTTT. Filled out from reference TRBV25-1 and TRBJ1-3, the complete variable domain reads EADIYQTPRYLVIGTGKKITLECSQTMGHDKMYWYQQDPGMELHLIHYSYGVNSTEKGDLSSESTVSRIRTEHFPLTLESARPSHTSQYLCASSELTIDREGLGTIYFGEGSWLTVV.